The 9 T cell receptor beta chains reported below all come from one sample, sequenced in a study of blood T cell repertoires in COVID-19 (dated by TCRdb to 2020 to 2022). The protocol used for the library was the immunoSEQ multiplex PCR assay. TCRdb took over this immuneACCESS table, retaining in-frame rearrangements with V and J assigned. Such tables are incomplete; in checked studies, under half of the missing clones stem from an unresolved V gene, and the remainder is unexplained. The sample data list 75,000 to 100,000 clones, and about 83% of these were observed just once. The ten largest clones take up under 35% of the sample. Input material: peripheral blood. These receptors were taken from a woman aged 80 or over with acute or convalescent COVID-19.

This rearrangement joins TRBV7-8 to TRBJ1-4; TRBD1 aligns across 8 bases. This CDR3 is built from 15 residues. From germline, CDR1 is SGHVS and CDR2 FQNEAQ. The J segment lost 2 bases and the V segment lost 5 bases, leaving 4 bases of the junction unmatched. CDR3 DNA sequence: TGTGCCAGCAGCCTAACAGGGGGTACTAATGAAAAACTGTTTTTT. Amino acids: CASSLTGGTNEKLFF.

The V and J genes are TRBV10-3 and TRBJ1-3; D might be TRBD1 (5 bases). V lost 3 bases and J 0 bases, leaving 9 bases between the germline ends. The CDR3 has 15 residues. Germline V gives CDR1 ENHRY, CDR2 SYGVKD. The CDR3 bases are TGTGCCATCAGTGAAGGGGTGAACTCTGGAAACACCATATATTTT. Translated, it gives CAISEGVNSGNTIYF.

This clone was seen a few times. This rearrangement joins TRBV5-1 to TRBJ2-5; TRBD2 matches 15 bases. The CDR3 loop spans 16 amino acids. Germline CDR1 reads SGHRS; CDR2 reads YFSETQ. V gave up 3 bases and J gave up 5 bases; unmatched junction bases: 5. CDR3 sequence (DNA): TGCGCCAGCAGCTGGACTAGCGGGAGGGCCCCGGAGACCCAGTACTTC. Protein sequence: CASSWTSGRAPETQYF.

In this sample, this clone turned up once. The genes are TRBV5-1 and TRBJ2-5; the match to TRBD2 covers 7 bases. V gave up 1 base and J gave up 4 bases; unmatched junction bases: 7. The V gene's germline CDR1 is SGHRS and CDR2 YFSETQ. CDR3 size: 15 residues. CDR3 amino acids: CASSLFTAGAETQYF. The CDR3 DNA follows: TGCGCCAGCAGCTTGTTTACCGCGGGAGCAGAGACCCAGTACTTC.

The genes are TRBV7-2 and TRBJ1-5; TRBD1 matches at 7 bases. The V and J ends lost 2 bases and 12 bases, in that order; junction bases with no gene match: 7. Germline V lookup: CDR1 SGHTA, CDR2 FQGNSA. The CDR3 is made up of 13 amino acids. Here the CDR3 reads CASSLSGGQSQHF. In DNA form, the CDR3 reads TGTGCCAGCAGCTTAAGTGGGGGACAGAGCCAGCATTTT.

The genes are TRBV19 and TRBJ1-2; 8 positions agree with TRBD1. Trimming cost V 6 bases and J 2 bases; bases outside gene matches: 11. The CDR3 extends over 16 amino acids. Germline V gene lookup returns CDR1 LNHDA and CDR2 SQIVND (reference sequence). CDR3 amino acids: CASSPPQGALNYGYTF. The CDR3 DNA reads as TGTGCCAGTAGCCCACCGCAGGGGGCCCTCAACTATGGCTACACCTTC.

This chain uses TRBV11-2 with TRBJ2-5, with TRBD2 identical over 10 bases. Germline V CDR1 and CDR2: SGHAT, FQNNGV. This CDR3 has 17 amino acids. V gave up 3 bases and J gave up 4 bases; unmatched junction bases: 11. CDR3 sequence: CASSFLGTSDFGETQYF. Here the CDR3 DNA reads TGTGCCAGCAGCTTCCTCGGGACTAGCGATTTTGGAGAGACCCAGTACTTC. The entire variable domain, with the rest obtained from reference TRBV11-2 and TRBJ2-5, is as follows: EAGVAQSPRYKIIEKRQSVAFWCNPISGHATLYWYQQILGQGPKLLIQFQNNGVVDDSQLPKDRFSAERLKGVDSTLKIQPAKLEDSAVYLCASSFLGTSDFGETQYFGPGTRLLVL.

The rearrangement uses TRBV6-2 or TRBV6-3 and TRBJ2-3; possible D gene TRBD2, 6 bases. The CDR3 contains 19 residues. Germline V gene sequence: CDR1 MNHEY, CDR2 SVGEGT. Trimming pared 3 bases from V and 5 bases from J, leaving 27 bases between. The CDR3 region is CASSYVAGALFVGGDTQYF. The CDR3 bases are TGTGCCAGCAGTTATGTGGCAGGAGCGCTTTTTGTGGGGGGAGATACGCAGTATTTT.

CDR3 amino acids: CASSSTSLNTGELFF. DNA for the CDR3: TGTGCCAGCAGCTCGACTAGCCTCAACACCGGGGAGCTGTTTTTT. The chain links TRBV7-8 to TRBJ2-2; 7 nucleotides match TRBD2. CDR1 and CDR2 from the germline V gene are SGHVS and FQNEAQ. With V trimmed by 4 bases and J by 2 bases, 4 bases remained unmatched. This CDR3 is 15 amino acids long.